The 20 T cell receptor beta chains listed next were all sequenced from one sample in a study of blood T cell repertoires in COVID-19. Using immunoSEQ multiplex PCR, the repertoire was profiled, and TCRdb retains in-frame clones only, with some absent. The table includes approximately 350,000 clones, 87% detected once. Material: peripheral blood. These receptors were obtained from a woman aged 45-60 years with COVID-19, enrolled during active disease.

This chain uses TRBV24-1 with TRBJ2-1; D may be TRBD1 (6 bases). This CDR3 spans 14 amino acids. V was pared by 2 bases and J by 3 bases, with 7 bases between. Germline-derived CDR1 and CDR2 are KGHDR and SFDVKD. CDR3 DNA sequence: TGTGCCACCAGTGATTCAGGGGTCTACAATGAGCAGTTCTTC. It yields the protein CATSDSGVYNEQFF.

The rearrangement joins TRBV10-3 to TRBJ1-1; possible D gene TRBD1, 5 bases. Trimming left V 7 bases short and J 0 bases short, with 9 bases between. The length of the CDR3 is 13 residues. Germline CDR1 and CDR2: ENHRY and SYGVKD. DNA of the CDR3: TGTGCCATCACGACAGAAATGAACACTGAAGCTTTCTTT. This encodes CAITTEMNTEAFF.

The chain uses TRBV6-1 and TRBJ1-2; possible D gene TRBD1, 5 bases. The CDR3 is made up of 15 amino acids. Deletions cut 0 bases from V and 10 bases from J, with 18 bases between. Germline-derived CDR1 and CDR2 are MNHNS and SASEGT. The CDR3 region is CASSEARNRDLDYTF. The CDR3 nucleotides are TGTGCCAGCAGTGAAGCGAGGAACCGGGACTTGGACTACACCTTC.

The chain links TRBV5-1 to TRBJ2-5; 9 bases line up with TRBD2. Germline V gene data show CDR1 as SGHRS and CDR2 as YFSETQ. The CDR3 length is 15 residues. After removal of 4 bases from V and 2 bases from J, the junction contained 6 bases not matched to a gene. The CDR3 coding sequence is TGCGCCAGCAGCAAGGCTAGCGGGATACAAGAGACCCAGTACTTC. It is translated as CASSKASGIQETQYF.

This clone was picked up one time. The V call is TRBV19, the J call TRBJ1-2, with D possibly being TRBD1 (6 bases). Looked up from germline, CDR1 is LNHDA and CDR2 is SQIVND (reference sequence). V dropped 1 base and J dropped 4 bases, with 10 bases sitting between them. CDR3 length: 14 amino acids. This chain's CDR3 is CASSIGSGVYGYTF. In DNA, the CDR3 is TGTGCCAGTAGTATAGGGTCAGGGGTCTATGGCTACACCTTC. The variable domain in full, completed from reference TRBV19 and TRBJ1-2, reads DGGITQSPKYLFRKEGQNVTLSCEQNLNHDAMYWYRQDPGQGLRLIYYSQIVNDFQKGDIAEGYSVSREKKESFPLTVTSAQKNPTAFYLCASSIGSGVYGYTFGSGTRLTVV.

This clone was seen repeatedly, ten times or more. The CDR3 sequence: CASSLGTSGTSTDTQYF. In DNA, the CDR3 is TGCGCCAGCAGCTTAGGGACTAGCGGAACTAGCACAGATACGCAGTATTTT. The chain has TRBV5-1 and TRBJ2-3; TRBD2 agrees at 11 bases. The CDR3 is 17 amino acids. V gave up 2 bases and J gave up 0 bases; unmatched junction bases: 5. Germline V gene data show CDR1 as SGHRS and CDR2 as YFSETQ. The variable domain in full, with the rest retrieved from reference TRBV5-1 and TRBJ2-3, is KAGVTQTPRYLIKTRGQQVTLSCSPISGHRSVSWYQQTPGQGLQFLFEYFSETQRNKGNFPGRFSGRQFSNSRSEMNVSTLELGDSALYLCASSLGTSGTSTDTQYFGPGTRLTVL.

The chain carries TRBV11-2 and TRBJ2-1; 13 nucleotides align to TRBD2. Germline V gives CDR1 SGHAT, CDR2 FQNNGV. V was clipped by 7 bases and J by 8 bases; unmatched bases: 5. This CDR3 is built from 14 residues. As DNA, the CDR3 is TGTGCCAGCACATGGACTAGCGGGAGCGATGAGCAGTTCTTC. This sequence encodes CASTWTSGSDEQFF.

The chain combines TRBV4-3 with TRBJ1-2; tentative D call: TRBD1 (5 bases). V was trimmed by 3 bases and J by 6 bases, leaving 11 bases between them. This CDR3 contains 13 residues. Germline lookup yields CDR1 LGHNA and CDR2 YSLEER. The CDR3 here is CASSQGGYDGYTF. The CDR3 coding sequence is TGCGCCAGCAGCCAGGGGGGGTATGATGGCTACACCTTC.

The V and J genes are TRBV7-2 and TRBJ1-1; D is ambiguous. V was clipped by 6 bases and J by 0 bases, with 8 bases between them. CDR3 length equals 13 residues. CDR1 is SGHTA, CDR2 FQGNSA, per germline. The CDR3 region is CASSMEMNTEAFF. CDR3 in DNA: TGTGCCAGCAGTATGGAGATGAACACTGAAGCTTTCTTT.

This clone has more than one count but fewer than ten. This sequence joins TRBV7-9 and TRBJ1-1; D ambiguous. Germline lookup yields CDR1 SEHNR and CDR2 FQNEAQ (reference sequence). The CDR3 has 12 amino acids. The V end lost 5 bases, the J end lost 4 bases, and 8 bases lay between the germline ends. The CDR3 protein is CASSPLPTEAFF. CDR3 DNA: TGTGCCAGCAGCCCCCTCCCCACTGAAGCTTTCTTT.

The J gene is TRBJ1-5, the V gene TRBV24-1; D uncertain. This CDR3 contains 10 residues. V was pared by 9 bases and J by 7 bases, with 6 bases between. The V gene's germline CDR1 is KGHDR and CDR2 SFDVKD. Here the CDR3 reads CATRGQPQHF. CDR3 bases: TGTGCCACCCGAGGACAGCCCCAGCATTTT.

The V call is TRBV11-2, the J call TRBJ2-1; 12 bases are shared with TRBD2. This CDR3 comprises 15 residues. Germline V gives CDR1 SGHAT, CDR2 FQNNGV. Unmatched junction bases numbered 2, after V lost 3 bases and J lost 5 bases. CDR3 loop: CASSLGLAGNNEQFF. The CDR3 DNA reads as TGTGCCAGCAGCTTGGGACTAGCGGGTAACAATGAGCAGTTCTTC.

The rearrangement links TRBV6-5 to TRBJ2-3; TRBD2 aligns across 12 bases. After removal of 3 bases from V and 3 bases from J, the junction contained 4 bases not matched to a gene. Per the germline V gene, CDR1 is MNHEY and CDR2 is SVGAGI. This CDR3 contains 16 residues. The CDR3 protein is CASSYQTSGSTDTQYF. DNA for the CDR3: TGTGCCAGCAGTTATCAGACTAGCGGGAGTACAGATACGCAGTATTTT.

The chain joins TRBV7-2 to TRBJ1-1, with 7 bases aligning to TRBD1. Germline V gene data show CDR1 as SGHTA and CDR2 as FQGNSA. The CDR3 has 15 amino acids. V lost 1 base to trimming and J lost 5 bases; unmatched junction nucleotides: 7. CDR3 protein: CASSLVEGAGTEAFF. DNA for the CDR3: TGTGCCAGCAGCTTAGTGGAGGGGGCCGGGACTGAAGCTTTCTTT.

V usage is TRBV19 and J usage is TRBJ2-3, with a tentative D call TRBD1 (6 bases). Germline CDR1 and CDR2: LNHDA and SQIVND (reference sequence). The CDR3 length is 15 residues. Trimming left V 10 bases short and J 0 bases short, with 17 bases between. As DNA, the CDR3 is TGTGCCAACCCGAGAACAGGGAAGAGCACAGATACGCAGTATTTT. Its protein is CANPRTGKSTDTQYF. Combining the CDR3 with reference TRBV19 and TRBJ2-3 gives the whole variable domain DGGITQSPKYLFRKEGQNVTLSCEQNLNHDAMYWYRQDPGQGLRLIYYSQIVNDFQKGDIAEGYSVSREKKESFPLTVTSAQKNPTAFYLCANPRTGKSTDTQYFGPGTRLTVL.

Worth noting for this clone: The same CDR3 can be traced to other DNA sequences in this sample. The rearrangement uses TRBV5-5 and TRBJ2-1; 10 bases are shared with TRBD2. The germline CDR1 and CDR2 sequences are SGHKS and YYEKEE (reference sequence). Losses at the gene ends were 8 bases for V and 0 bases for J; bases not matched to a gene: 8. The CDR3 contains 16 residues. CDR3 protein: CASSASGSTSYNEQFF. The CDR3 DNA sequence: TGTGCCAGTAGCGCTAGCGGGAGTACCTCCTACAATGAGCAGTTCTTC. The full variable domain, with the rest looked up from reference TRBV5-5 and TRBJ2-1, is DAGVTQSPTHLIKTRGQQVTLRCSPISGHKSVSWYQQVLGQGPQFIFQYYEKEERGRGNFPDRFSARQFPNYSSELNVNALLLGDSALYLCASSASGSTSYNEQFFGPGTRLTVL.

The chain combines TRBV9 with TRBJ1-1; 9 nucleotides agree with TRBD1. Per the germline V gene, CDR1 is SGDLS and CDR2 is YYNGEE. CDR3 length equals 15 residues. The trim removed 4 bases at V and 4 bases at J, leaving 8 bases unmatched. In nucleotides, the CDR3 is TGTGCCAGCAGCCCACCGACAGGGGGTGGCACTGAAGCTTTCTTT. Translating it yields CASSPPTGGGTEAFF.

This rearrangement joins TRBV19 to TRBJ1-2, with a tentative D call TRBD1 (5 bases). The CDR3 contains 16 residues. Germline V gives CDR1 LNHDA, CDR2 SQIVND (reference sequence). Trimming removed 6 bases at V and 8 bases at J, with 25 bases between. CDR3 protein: CASRRSGNLGSGGYTF. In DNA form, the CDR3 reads TGTGCCAGTAGGAGGTCAGGGAATCTCGGTTCGGGCGGCTACACCTTC.

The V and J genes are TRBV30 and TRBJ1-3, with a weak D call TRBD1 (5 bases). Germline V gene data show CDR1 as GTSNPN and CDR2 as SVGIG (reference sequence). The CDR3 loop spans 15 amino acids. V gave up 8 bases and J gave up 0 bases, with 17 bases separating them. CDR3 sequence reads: CAGTGGGHSGNTIYF. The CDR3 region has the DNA TGTGCCGGGACTGGAGGCGGCCACTCTGGAAACACCATATATTTT.

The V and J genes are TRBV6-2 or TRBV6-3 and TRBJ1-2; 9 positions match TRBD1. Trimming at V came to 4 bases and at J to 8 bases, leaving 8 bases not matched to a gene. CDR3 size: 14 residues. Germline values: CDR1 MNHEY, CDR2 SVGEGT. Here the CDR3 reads CASSFHRGHRGYTF. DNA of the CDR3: TGTGCCAGCAGTTTTCACAGGGGGCACCGCGGCTACACCTTC.